Shown below are 20 T cell receptor beta chains from a single sample sequenced in a study of cytomegalovirus exposure and HLA in healthy donors. The data were produced by immunoSEQ multiplex PCR, yet TCRdb's version contains in-frame clones alone and is incomplete. The repertoire holds 200,000 or so clones, with roughly 88% as singletons. Sequenced input: PBMCs. These receptors came from a woman in her twenties or thirties in good health and CMV-seropositive.

J is TRBJ2-1 and V is TRBV5-1; 11 nucleotides match TRBD2. Germline CDR1 is SGHRS and CDR2 is YFSETQ. V was clipped by 2 bases and J by 6 bases; unmatched bases: 4. CDR3 size: 15 residues. CDR3 coding DNA: TGCGCCAGCAGCTTTCCTAGCGGGAGGTTCAATGAGCAGTTCTTC. Residues: CASSFPSGRFNEQFF.

This chain joins TRBV5-1 and TRBJ2-1, with TRBD1 matching 9 bases. The junction had 6 bases not matched to a gene; V was cut back by 1 base and J by 4 bases. The V gene's germline CDR1 is SGHRS and CDR2 YFSETQ. The CDR3 spans 16 residues. CDR3 in DNA: TGCGCCAGCAGCTTGTCGGGGACAGGGCGATACAATGAGCAGTTCTTC. This encodes CASSLSGTGRYNEQFF.

This chain joins TRBV14 and TRBJ1-2; D unclear. Looked up from germline, CDR1 is SGHDN and CDR2 is FVKESK. CDR3 length equals 13 residues. Deletions cut 0 bases from V and 7 bases from J, with 9 bases between. The CDR3 DNA reads TGTGCCAGCAGCCAAGATACGGGGTTTGGCTACACCTTC. It codes for CASSQDTGFGYTF.

The chain carries TRBV27 and TRBJ1-5; 8 positions agree with TRBD1. The J segment lost 2 bases and the V segment lost 4 bases, leaving 1 base of the junction unmatched. CDR3 size: 14 residues. Germline V lookup: CDR1 MNHEY, CDR2 SMNVEV (reference sequence). The CDR3 nucleotides read TGTGCCAGCAGTTCGACAGGGGGCAATCAGCCCCAGCATTTT. It translates to CASSSTGGNQPQHF.

The chain uses TRBV5-1 and TRBJ2-1; possible D gene TRBD2, 5 bases. This CDR3 is built from 14 residues. The germline V gene has CDR1 SGHRS and CDR2 YFSETQ. The V gene lost 0 bases and the J gene lost 9 bases, with 13 bases spanning the gap. CDR3 coding DNA: TGCGCCAGCAGCTTGGTAGTCGGGGTGGGTGAGCAGTTCTTC. This sequence encodes CASSLVVGVGEQFF. The full variable domain, in which reference TRBV5-1 and TRBJ2-1 provide the parts outside the CDR3, is KAGVTQTPRYLIKTRGQQVTLSCSPISGHRSVSWYQQTPGQGLQFLFEYFSETQRNKGNFPGRFSGRQFSNSRSEMNVSTLELGDSALYLCASSLVVGVGEQFFGPGTRLTVL.

This clone was observed once. The rearrangement uses TRBV5-4 and TRBJ2-2, with 11 bases identical to TRBD2. V lost 2 bases to trimming and J lost 4 bases; unmatched junction nucleotides: 4. CDR1 and CDR2 from the germline V gene are SGHNT and YYREEE (reference sequence). The CDR3 is 16 amino acids. Here the CDR3 DNA reads TGTGCCAGCAGCTTTGATAGCGGGAGGGGCACCGGGGAGCTGTTTTTT. This gives the protein CASSFDSGRGTGELFF. Drawing the rest from reference TRBV5-4 and TRBJ2-2, the complete variable domain is ETGVTQSPTHLIKTRGQQVTLRCSSQSGHNTVSWYQQALGQGPQFIFQYYREEENGRGNFPPRFSGLQFPNYSSELNVNALELDDSALYLCASSFDSGRGTGELFFGEGSRLTVL.

In this sample, this clone turned up a few times. V usage is TRBV2 and J usage is TRBJ1-1; 9 bases are shared with TRBD1. The V segment lost 11 bases and the J segment 8 bases; nucleotides outside the gene matches: 6. Germline V gives CDR1 SNHLY, CDR2 FYNNEI. CDR3 length: 11 residues. CDR3 in amino acids: CAGDRAPEAFF. CDR3 coding DNA: TGTGCCGGGGACAGGGCACCAGAAGCTTTCTTT.

V gene TRBV5-1 combines with J gene TRBJ2-3, with D possibly matching TRBD1 (6 bases). This CDR3 is 16 amino acids long. V was shortened by 4 bases and J by 2 bases, with 17 bases between the two germline ends. The V gene's germline CDR1 is SGHRS and CDR2 YFSETQ. The CDR3 reads CASSLGQAGVTDTQYF. As DNA, the CDR3 is TGCGCCAGCAGCCTCGGTCAGGCAGGGGTCACAGATACGCAGTATTTT.

The chain recombines TRBV6-1 with TRBJ2-2, with TRBD1 as a possible D gene (6 bases). V was clipped by 7 bases and J by 4 bases, with 13 bases between them. This CDR3 region has 14 residues. Germline CDR1 and CDR2: MNHNS and SASEGT. CDR3 sequence reads: CASKSGVGTGELFF. The CDR3 region has the DNA TGTGCCAGCAAGTCAGGGGTTGGCACCGGGGAGCTGTTTTTT.

The J gene is TRBJ2-2, the V gene TRBV2, with TRBD2 matching 7 bases. The CDR3 covers 17 residues. Germline V lookup: CDR1 SNHLY, CDR2 FYNNEI. The ends lost 2 bases at V and 0 bases at J; junction bases unmatched: 6. CDR3 DNA: TGTGCCAGCAGTGAACCAACCGGGACTACGAACACCGGGGAGCTGTTTTTT. It codes for CASSEPTGTTNTGELFF.

The chain has TRBV7-8 and TRBJ2-2; D perhaps matches TRBD2 (5 bases). In germline, CDR1 is SGHVS, CDR2 FQNEAQ. The CDR3 totals 14 residues. Trimming removed 5 bases from V and 5 bases from J, with 12 bases in between. This CDR3 reads CASSINTGTGELFF. Here the CDR3 DNA reads TGTGCCAGCAGCATTAATACGGGAACCGGGGAGCTGTTTTTT.

V gene TRBV19 combines with J gene TRBJ1-1; D remains ambiguous. CDR3 size: 14 residues. Trimming took 5 bases from V and 0 from J, leaving 10 bases between them. In germline, CDR1 is LNHDA, CDR2 SQIVND (reference sequence). The CDR3 loop is CASSWAAMNTEAFF. CDR3 sequence (DNA): TGTGCCAGTAGTTGGGCAGCTATGAACACTGAAGCTTTCTTT. The complete variable domain, with remaining parts taken from reference TRBV19 and TRBJ1-1, reads DGGITQSPKYLFRKEGQNVTLSCEQNLNHDAMYWYRQDPGQGLRLIYYSQIVNDFQKGDIAEGYSVSREKKESFPLTVTSAQKNPTAFYLCASSWAAMNTEAFFGQGTRLTVV.

The V call is TRBV18, the J call TRBJ2-3, with D unclear. The ends were cut back, 1 base at V and 0 bases at J, with 11 bases in the middle. The CDR3 has 16 amino acids. CDR1 is KGHSH, CDR2 LQKENI, per germline. The CDR3 region is CASSPLLFSSTDTQYF. CDR3 DNA: TGTGCCAGCTCACCACTTCTCTTCTCTAGCACAGATACGCAGTATTTT.

The chain carries TRBV6-5 and TRBJ2-1, with D perhaps matching TRBD2 (6 bases). V lost 0 bases to trimming and J lost 2 bases, with 11 bases between them. The CDR3 sequence is 16 residues long. Per the germline V gene, CDR1 is MNHEY and CDR2 is SVGAGI. CDR3 residues: CASSYSGGGTYNEQFF. The DNA for the CDR3 is TGTGCCAGCAGTTACTCTGGGGGAGGAACCTACAATGAGCAGTTCTTC.

This chain joins TRBV4-1 and TRBJ2-1; 12 bases are a match to TRBD2. The CDR3 runs 17 residues. J was trimmed by 1 base and V by 4 bases; bases with no gene match: 5. Germline CDR1 reads MGHRA; CDR2 reads YSYEKL. CDR3 DNA: TGCGCCAGCAGCCCGAGACTAGCGGGAGTTTCCTACAATGAGCAGTTCTTC. Its translation: CASSPRLAGVSYNEQFF.

Notes on this clone: One end of the junction does not line up with germline, which may come from a read error. The V call is TRBV2, the J call TRBJ2-7; tentatively, D is TRBD2 (5 bases). This CDR3 comprises 13 residues. Germline CDR1 SNHLY, CDR2 FYNNEI. CDR3 residues: CASSWDIGGARNF. The CDR3 DNA sequence: TGTGCCAGCAGCTGGGATATTGGAGGCGCTAGGAACTTC.

This clone was counted once. The chain uses TRBV19 and TRBJ1-1; perhaps TRBD1 as D (6 bases). The germline gives CDR1 LNHDA, CDR2 SQIVND (reference sequence). There are 14 residues in the CDR3. V lost 7 bases and J lost 8, with 20 bases in between. CDR3 sequence reads: CASTLGSLGQEAFF. DNA for the CDR3: TGTGCCAGTACCCTAGGGTCTTTAGGACAGGAAGCTTTCTTT.

The V gene is TRBV5-1, the J gene TRBJ2-3; TRBD2 matches 7 bases. Trimming took 4 bases from V and 5 from J; bases not matched to a gene: 10. Germline loops: CDR1 SGHRS, CDR2 YFSETQ. The CDR3 extends over 15 amino acids. The CDR3 protein is CASSPGGERIDTQYF. The CDR3 coding sequence is TGCGCCAGCAGCCCTGGGGGGGAGAGGATAGATACGCAGTATTTT.

The V call is TRBV28, the J call TRBJ1-1, with D unresolved. The germline V gene encodes CDR1 MDHEN and CDR2 SYDVKM. The CDR3 contains 15 residues. Trimming pared 2 bases from V and 1 base from J, leaving 11 bases between. DNA of the CDR3: TGTGCCAGCAGTTTAGTCCCCCTTAGGAACACTGAAGCTTTCTTT. Protein: CASSLVPLRNTEAFF.

A few counts support this clone. The chain recombines TRBV7-9 with TRBJ1-2; perhaps TRBD1 as D (5 bases). The length of the CDR3 is 15 residues. The V end was cut by 1 base, the J end by 0 bases, with 9 bases between. Per germline, CDR1 SEHNR and CDR2 FQNEAQ (reference sequence). The CDR3 nucleotides read TGTGCCAGCAGCTTAGGGGGCGGTGCTAACTATGGCTACACCTTC. Its protein is CASSLGGGANYGYTF.